One and the same sample provided the 11 T cell receptor beta chains below, sequenced in a study of identical twins. A single record per CDR3 protein comes from TCRdb applying MiXCR to the 5' RACE reads. The sample consists of just over 500,000 distinct CDR3 sequences, 22% of them appearing once. The same sample was also used in a study of T cells expressing NK-cell markers.

The sequenced material came from CD4+ T cells sorted from blood. These receptor sequences come from a woman under 30 in good health.

This clonotype has only a few counts. The chain joins TRBV12-3 or TRBV12-4 to TRBJ1-1; D possibly corresponds to TRBD1 (5 bases). Between the trimmed V and J ends, which lost 5 bases and 0 bases, there was a span of 10 bases. This CDR3 is 14 amino acids long. CDR3 in DNA: TGTGCCAGCAGTCAACAGGTCATGAACACTGAAGCTTTCTTT. This sequence encodes CASSQQVMNTEAFF.

The chain uses TRBV7-2 and TRBJ2-7, with D unresolved. This CDR3 region has 12 residues. Trimming pared 7 bases from V and 4 bases from J, leaving 11 bases between. Germline V gives CDR1 SGHTA, CDR2 FQGNSA. CDR3 coding DNA: TGTGCCAGCATCAGTGGGCCGTACGAGCAGTACTTC. This translates into CASISGPYEQYF.

This clonotype was detected a few times. The chain has TRBV12-3 or TRBV12-4 and TRBJ2-1; no definite D call. The CDR3 has 13 residues. V was shortened by 5 bases and J by 3 bases, with 8 bases between the two germline ends. The CDR3 bases are TGTGCCAGCAGTCGGGCCTACTACAATGAGCAGTTCTTC. Translating gives CASSRAYYNEQFF.

The rearrangement links TRBV15 to TRBJ2-1; D is perhaps TRBD1 or TRBD2 (6 bases each). The CDR3 loop spans 16 amino acids. Trimming cost V 1 base and J 4 bases, with 14 bases left between them. CDR1 is LNHNV and CDR2 is YYDKDF in the germline V gene (reference sequence). The CDR3 here is CATSRGLGAGYNEQFF. The CDR3 DNA sequence: TGTGCCACCAGCAGAGGCCTGGGGGCGGGGTACAATGAGCAGTTCTTC.

This clonotype has more than one count but fewer than ten. The genes are TRBV29-1 and TRBJ1-2; tentative D call: TRBD1 (6 bases). Germline assignment: CDR1 SQVTM and CDR2 ANQGSEA. The CDR3 has 12 amino acids. The V end was cut by 4 bases, the J end by 4 bases, with 10 bases between. The CDR3 nucleotides read TGCAGCGTTGGGGGGGCTAGCTATGGCTACACCTTC. Its protein product is CSVGGASYGYTF.

This chain links TRBV12-5 with TRBJ1-3, with a possible D match to TRBD1 (5 bases). The CDR3 extends over 16 amino acids. Germline V gene data show CDR1 as LGHNT and CDR2 as FRNRAP. Trimming took 6 bases from V and 3 from J, leaving 18 bases between them. DNA for the CDR3: TGTGCTAGTGGGGCGACAGCTATCAACTTTGGAAACACCATATATTTT. Its translation: CASGATAINFGNTIYF.

This clonotype has a handful of counts. This chain's CDR3 is CASSVGRGANTQYF. CDR3 sequence (DNA): TGTGCCAGCAGCGTTGGGCGAGGGGCAAATACGCAGTATTTT. The rearrangement uses TRBV9 and TRBJ2-3; TRBD1 or TRBD2 may be the D gene (5 bases each). CDR1 and CDR2 from the germline V gene are SGDLS and YYNGEE. V gave up 2 bases and J gave up 7 bases, with 14 bases separating them. The CDR3 is 14 amino acids.

A remark on this clonotype: Germline and junction disagree at one end, which may indicate a read error. The V gene is TRBV5-1, the J gene TRBJ2-1; unclear D gene. Germline-derived CDR1 and CDR2 are SGHRS and YFSETQ. This CDR3 spans 14 amino acids. The CDR3 loop is CATSHFSASNEQFF. The DNA of the CDR3 is TGCGCCACCAGCCACTTTTCAGCGAGCAATGAGCAGTTCTTC.

The V and J genes are TRBV7-9 and TRBJ2-7; tentatively, D is TRBD1 (5 bases). CDR1 SEHNR and CDR2 FQNEAQ come from the germline V gene (reference sequence). The CDR3 spans 17 residues. V lost 4 bases and J lost 0, with 19 bases in between. The DNA for the CDR3 is TGTGCCAGCAGCTCTCCCCCTACTGACAGAAGCTCCTACGAGCAGTACTTC. Translation gives CASSSPPTDRSSYEQYF.

The V call is TRBV20-1, the J call TRBJ2-5, with 12 nucleotides matching TRBD2. The CDR3 is 15 residues long. Per germline, CDR1 DFQATT and CDR2 SNEGSKA (reference sequence). V shed 5 bases and J 2 bases; nucleotides not matched to a gene: 6. The DNA for the CDR3 is TGCAGTGCTTCAGGGACTAGCGGGCATCAAGAGACCCAGTACTTC. Translation gives CSASGTSGHQETQYF.

This clonotype was seen only a few times. CDR3 nucleotide sequence: TGCGCCAGCAGCTTGAGGGTCGGGACCTACGAGCAGTACTTC. Encoded protein: CASSLRVGTYEQYF. The J gene is TRBJ2-7, the V gene TRBV5-1; a weak D match, TRBD2 (5 bases). CDR1 SGHRS and CDR2 YFSETQ come from the germline V gene. Trimming shortened V by 1 base and J by 2 bases, and 10 bases separated the two germline ends. This CDR3 is 14 amino acids long. Full variable domain (remainder filled in from reference TRBV5-1 and TRBJ2-7): KAGVTQTPRYLIKTRGQQVTLSCSPISGHRSVSWYQQTPGQGLQFLFEYFSETQRNKGNFPGRFSGRQFSNSRSEMNVSTLELGDSALYLCASSLRVGTYEQYFGPGTRLTVT.